Below, one T cell receptor (beta chain) is given with its context. This sample is drawn from a study of cytomegalovirus exposure and HLA in healthy donors. CDR1 is SGHTA and CDR2 is FQGNSA in the germline V gene. The CDR3 loop spans 17 amino acids. Unmatched junction bases numbered 8, after V lost 1 base and J lost 5 bases. Primers included in the PCR were 60 Vbeta and 13 Jbeta primers. Sequenced by immunoSEQ multiplex PCR; TCRdb stores in-frame clones only, minus some. The sample records about 85,000 clones, 65% to 75% being singletons. The sample was PBMCs. This TCR was recovered from a man aged 25-40 years in good health and CMV-seronegative. This chain joins TRBV7-2 and TRBJ2-1; 10 nucleotides align to TRBD2. In DNA, the CDR3 is TGTGCCAGCAGCTTAGGGGTCAGGACTAGCGGAAACAATGAGCAGTTCTTC. Its protein product is CASSLGVRTSGNNEQFF.